Following are 4 T cell receptor beta chains from one sample sequenced in a study of CD8+ T cells in alopecia areata. RNA extraction was followed by reverse transcription into cDNA, which acted as the sequencing template. Sequencing was performed with immunoSEQ multiplex PCR; in TCRdb, only in-frame clones are kept and a portion is missing. The repertoire has more than 90,000 clones, around 61% of them found once; the top ten carry 2.5% to 3.5%. Material for sequencing was CD4+ T cells sorted from blood. These receptors were collected from a human donor in good health.

This clone came up once. The chain recombines TRBV5-1 with TRBJ2-5, with a tentative D call TRBD1 (7 bases). The CDR3 is made up of 15 amino acids. Germline CDR1 reads SGHRS; CDR2 reads YFSETQ. V was trimmed by 3 bases and J by 3 bases, leaving 15 bases between them. CDR3 sequence: CASSSQGGREETQYF. The DNA of the CDR3 is TGCGCCAGCAGCTCTCAGGGGGGACGGGAAGAGACCCAGTACTTC.

The sample holds a few counts of this clone. V and J are TRBV5-1 and TRBJ2-2; D may be TRBD1 (5 bases). Germline V gene lookup returns CDR1 SGHRS and CDR2 YFSETQ. V lost 2 bases and J 4 bases, leaving 12 bases between the germline ends. This CDR3 is built from 15 residues. The CDR3 nucleotides are TGCGCCAGCAGCTTTACAGGCGGTGGCACCGGGGAGCTGTTTTTT. Residues: CASSFTGGGTGELFF.

V and J are TRBV25-1 and TRBJ1-4, with D possibly TRBD1 on 5 matching bases. The CDR3 runs 13 residues. The germline CDR1 and CDR2 sequences are MGHDK and SYGVNS. Trimming removed 7 bases at V and 4 bases at J, with 10 bases between. The CDR3 reads CASMGGNNEKLFF. CDR3 nucleotides: TGTGCCAGCATGGGGGGAAATAATGAAAAACTGTTTTTT. Full variable domain (outside the CDR3, taken from reference TRBV25-1 and TRBJ1-4): EADIYQTPRYLVIGTGKKITLECSQTMGHDKMYWYQQDPGMELHLIHYSYGVNSTEKGDLSSESTVSRIRTEHFPLTLESARPSHTSQYLCASMGGNNEKLFFGSGTQLSVL.

The V gene is TRBV10-1, the J gene TRBJ2-3, with 11 positions matching TRBD2. Losses at the gene ends were 2 bases for V and 0 bases for J; bases not matched to a gene: 7. The CDR3 is made up of 18 amino acids. Germline V lookup: CDR1 WNHNN, CDR2 SYGVQD (reference sequence). The DNA of the CDR3 is TGCGCCAGCAGTGAGAGTCTAGCGGGGGGCCCTAGCACAGATACGCAGTATTTT. It specifies CASSESLAGGPSTDTQYF.